This TCR beta chain emerged from a study of blood T cell repertoires in COVID-19. In the source study's methods: Researchers report that nucleated cell counts were estimated from reference gene primer amplification. TCRdb's copy holds only in-frame clones and misses some; the assay was immunoSEQ multiplex PCR. That table supplies the V and J calls and clone size; D and trimming were determined from the DNA. The sample lists about 100,000 clones, around 87% occurring once. Germline CDR1 SNHLY, CDR2 FYNNEI. This CDR3 region has 14 residues. The germline V and J ends were trimmed by 6 bases and 6 bases, with 15 bases remaining between them.

What was sequenced was peripheral blood. This chain connects TRBV2 to TRBJ2-1; TRBD1 is a possible D gene (7 bases). This clonotype was obtained from a man aged 45-60 years with active or convalescent COVID-19. As DNA, the CDR3 is TGTGCCAGCAGACAACAGGGGACTCCCAATGAGCAGTTCTTC. It codes for CASRQQGTPNEQFF. Supplemented by reference TRBV2 and TRBJ2-1, the full variable domain reads EPEVTQTPSHQVTQMGQEVILRCVPISNHLYFYWYRQILGQKVEFLVSFYNNEISEKSEIFDDQFSVERPDGSNFTLKIRSTKLEDSAMYFCASRQQGTPNEQFFGPGTRLTVL.